This T cell receptor (beta chain) derives from a study of CD8 T cells in ankylosing spondylitis. General observations from the study: It appeared that ankylosing spondylitis blood was characterized by a TCR beta motif of several highly homologous variants. Reports say disease-linked clones showed up significantly more in matched ankylosing spondylitis synovial fluid.

Scientists made TCR beta libraries using quantitative 5'-RACE with molecular barcodes. One entry per CDR3 protein, called by TCRdb with MiXCR from the 5' RACE reads. The sample includes about 150,000 distinct CDR3 sequences, around a third of them seen just once. There are many counts of this clonotype. Its antigen is as yet unknown. This CDR3 is built from 16 residues. Germline CDR1 is LGHNA and CDR2 is YSLEER. V shed 1 base, J shed 7 bases, and the junction held 3 bases outside the gene matches. Material: synovial fluid, either unsorted or a sorted T cell fraction (not recorded which). The gene calls are TRBV4-3 and TRBJ2-1, with 14 positions matching TRBD2. This TCR came from a male donor with ankylosing spondylitis. The DNA of the CDR3 is TGCGCCAGCAGCCAAGGACTAGCGGGAGGGACAAATGAGCAGTTCTTC. Protein product: CASSQGLAGGTNEQFF.